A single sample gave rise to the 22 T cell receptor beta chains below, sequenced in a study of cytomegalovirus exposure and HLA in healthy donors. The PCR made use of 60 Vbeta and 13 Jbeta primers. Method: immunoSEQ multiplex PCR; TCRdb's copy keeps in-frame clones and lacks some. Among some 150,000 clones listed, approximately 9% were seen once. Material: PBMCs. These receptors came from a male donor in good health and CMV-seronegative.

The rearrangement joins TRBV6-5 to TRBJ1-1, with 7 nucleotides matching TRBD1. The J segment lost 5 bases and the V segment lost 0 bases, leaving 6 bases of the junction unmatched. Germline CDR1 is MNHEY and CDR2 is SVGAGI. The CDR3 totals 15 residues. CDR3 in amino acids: CASSYSRGHGTEAFF. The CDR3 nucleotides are TGTGCCAGCAGTTACTCAAGGGGGCACGGGACTGAAGCTTTCTTT.

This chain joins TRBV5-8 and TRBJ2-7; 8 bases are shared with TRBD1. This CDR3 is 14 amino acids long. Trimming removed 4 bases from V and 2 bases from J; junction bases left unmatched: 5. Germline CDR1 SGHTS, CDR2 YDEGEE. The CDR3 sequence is CASSTRDRTYEQYF. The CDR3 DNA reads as TGTGCCAGCAGCACCCGGGACAGGACCTACGAGCAGTACTTC.

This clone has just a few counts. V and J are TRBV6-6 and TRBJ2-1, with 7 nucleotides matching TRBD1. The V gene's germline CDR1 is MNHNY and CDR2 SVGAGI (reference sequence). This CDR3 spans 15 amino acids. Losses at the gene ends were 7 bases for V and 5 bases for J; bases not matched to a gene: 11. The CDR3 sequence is CASIDRDSGNNEQFF. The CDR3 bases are TGTGCCAGCATTGACCGGGACAGTGGGAACAATGAGCAGTTCTTC.

The CDR3 is CASSLEGAGTEAFF. CDR3 nucleotides: TGTGCCAGCAGCTTGGAGGGGGCGGGCACTGAAGCTTTCTTT. The rearrangement joins TRBV5-4 to TRBJ1-1; 7 nucleotides line up with TRBD1. The CDR3 length is 14 residues. The germline V gene has CDR1 SGHNT and CDR2 YYREEE (reference sequence). V shed 0 bases, J shed 4 bases, and the junction held 3 bases outside the gene matches.

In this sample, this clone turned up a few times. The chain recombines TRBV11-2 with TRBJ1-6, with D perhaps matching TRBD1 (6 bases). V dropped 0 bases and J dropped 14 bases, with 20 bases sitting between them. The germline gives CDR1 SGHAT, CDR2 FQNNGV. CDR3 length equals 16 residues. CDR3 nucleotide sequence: TGTGCCAGCAGCTTAGAATCAGGGGCGCATGGGGAAGCCCTCCACTTT. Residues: CASSLESGAHGEALHF.

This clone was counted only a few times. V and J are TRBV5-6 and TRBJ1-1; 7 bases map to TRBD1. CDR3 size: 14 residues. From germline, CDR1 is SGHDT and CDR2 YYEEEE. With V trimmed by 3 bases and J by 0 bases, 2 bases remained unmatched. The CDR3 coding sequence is TGTGCCAGCAGCTGGGGACAGATGAACACTGAAGCTTTCTTT. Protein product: CASSWGQMNTEAFF.

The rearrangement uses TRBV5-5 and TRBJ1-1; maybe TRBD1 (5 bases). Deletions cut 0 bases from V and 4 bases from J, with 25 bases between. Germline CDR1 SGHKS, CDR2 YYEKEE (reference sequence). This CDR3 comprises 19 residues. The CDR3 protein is CASSLGPLSRAGLGTEAFF. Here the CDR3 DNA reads TGTGCCAGCAGCTTGGGGCCCCTCTCGAGGGCGGGACTAGGCACTGAAGCTTTCTTT.

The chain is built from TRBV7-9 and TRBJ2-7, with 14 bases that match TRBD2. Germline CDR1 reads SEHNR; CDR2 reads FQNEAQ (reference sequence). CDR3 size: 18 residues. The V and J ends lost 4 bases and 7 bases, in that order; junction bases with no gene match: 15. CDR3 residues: CASSSHISGLAGVGEQYF. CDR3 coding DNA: TGTGCCAGCAGCTCGCACATTTCGGGACTAGCGGGAGTAGGGGAGCAGTACTTC.

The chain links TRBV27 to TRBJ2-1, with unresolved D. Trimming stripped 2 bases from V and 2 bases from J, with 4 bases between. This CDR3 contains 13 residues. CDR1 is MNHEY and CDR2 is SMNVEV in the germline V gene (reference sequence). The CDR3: CASSLLAYNEQFF. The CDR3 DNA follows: TGTGCCAGCAGTTTACTAGCCTACAATGAGCAGTTCTTC.

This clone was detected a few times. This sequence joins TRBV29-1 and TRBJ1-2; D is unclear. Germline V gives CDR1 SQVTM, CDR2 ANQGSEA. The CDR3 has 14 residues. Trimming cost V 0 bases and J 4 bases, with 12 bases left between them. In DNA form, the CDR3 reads TGCAGCGTTGAAGATCAGAGGGTGAGCTATGGCTACACCTTC. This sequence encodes CSVEDQRVSYGYTF.

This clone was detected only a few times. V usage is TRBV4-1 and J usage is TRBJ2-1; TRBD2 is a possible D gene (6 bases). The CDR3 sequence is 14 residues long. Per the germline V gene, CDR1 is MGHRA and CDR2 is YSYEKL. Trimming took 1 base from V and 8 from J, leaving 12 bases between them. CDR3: CASSQGRRGDEQFF. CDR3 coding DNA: TGCGCCAGCAGCCAAGGAAGGAGGGGAGATGAGCAGTTCTTC.

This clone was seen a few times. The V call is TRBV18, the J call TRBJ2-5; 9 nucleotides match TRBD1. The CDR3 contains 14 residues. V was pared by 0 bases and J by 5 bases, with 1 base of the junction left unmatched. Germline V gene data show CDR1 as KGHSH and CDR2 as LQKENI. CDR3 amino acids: CASSPPGTGETQYF. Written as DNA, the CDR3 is TGTGCCAGCTCACCACCCGGGACAGGGGAGACCCAGTACTTC.

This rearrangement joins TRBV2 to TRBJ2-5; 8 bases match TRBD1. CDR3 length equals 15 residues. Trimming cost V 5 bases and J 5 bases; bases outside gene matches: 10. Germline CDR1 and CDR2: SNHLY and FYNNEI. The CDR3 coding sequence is TGTGCCAGCAGTCTCCGATCCAGGGGGCGGGAGACCCAGTACTTC. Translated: CASSLRSRGRETQYF.

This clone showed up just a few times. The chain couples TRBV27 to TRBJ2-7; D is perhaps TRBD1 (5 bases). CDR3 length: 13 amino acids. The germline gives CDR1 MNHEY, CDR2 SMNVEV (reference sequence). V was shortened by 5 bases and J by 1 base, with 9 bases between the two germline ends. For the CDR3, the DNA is TGTGCCAGCAGTACGACAGTTTCCTACGAGCAGTACTTC. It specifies CASSTTVSYEQYF.

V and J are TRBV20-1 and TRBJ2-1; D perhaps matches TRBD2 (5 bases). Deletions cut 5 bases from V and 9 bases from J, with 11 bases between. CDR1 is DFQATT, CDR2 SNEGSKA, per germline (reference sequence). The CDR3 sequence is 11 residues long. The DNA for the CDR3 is TGCAGTGCTCCAGCAGGAGGTGAGCAGTTCTTC. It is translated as CSAPAGGEQFF.

The CDR3 sequence is CASSLVFIRGWTEAFF. For the CDR3, the DNA is TGTGCCAGCAGCTTGGTCTTTATCAGGGGTTGGACTGAAGCTTTCTTT. This chain joins TRBV5-8 and TRBJ1-1; D may be TRBD1 (6 bases). The V gene lost 0 bases and the J gene lost 5 bases, with 17 bases spanning the gap. CDR1 is SGHTS, CDR2 YDEGEE, per germline. There are 16 residues in the CDR3. The variable domain in full, with the rest retrieved from reference TRBV5-8 and TRBJ1-1, is EAGVTQSPTHLIKTRGQQATLRCSPISGHTSVYWYQQALGLGLQFLLWYDEGEERNRGNFPPRFSGRQFPNYSSELNVNALELEDSALYLCASSLVFIRGWTEAFFGQGTRLTVV.

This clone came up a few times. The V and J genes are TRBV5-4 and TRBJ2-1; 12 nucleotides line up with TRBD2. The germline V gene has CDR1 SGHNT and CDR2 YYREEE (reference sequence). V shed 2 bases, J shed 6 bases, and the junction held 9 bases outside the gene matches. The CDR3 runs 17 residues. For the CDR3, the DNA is TGTGCCAGCAGCTTTGGGGCTAGCGGGAGGGCCCTCAATGAGCAGTTCTTC. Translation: CASSFGASGRALNEQFF.

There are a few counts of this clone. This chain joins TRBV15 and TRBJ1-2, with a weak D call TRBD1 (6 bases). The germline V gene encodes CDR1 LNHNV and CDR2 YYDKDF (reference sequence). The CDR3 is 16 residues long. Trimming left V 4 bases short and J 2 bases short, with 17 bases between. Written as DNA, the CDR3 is TGTGCCACCAGCACGCCGCAGACAGGACTCAACTATGGCTACACCTTC. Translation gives CATSTPQTGLNYGYTF.

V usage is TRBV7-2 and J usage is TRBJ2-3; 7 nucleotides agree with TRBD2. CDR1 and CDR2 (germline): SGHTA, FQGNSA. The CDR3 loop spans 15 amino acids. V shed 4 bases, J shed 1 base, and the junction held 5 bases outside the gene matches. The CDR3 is CASSWRSGGTDTQYF. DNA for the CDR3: TGTGCCAGCAGCTGGAGGAGCGGGGGCACAGATACGCAGTATTTT.

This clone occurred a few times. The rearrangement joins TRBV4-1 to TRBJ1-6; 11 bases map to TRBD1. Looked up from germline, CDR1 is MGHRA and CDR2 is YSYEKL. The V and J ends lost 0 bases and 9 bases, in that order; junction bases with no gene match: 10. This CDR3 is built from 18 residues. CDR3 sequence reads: CASSQESSRGTGGSPLHF. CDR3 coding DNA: TGCGCCAGCAGCCAAGAATCCTCCCGCGGGACAGGGGGTTCACCCCTCCACTTT.

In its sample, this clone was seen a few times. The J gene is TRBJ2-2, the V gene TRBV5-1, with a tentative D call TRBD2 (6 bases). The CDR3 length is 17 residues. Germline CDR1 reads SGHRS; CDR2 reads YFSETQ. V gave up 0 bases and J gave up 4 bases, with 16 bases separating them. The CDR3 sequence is CASSLGGGIGGTGELFF. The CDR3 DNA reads TGCGCCAGCAGCTTGGGTGGAGGGATTGGCGGCACCGGGGAGCTGTTTTTT.

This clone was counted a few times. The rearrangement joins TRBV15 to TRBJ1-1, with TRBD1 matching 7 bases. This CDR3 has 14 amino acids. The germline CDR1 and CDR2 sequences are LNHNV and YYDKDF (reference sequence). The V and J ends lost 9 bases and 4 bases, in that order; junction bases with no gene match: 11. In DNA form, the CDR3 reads TGTGCCACACACCCTACAGGGGCGGCCACTGAAGCTTTCTTT. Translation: CATHPTGAATEAFF.